The next 31 T cell receptor beta chains were all read from a single sample in a study of blood T cell repertoires in COVID-19. Profiling relied on immunoSEQ multiplex PCR, and the TCRdb table lists in-frame clones only, not all of them. The sample lists over 35,000 clones; roughly 90% were seen once. The specimen sequenced was peripheral blood. Source of these receptors: a human donor in a cohort sampled during active COVID-19.

V is TRBV7-9 and J is TRBJ2-3; D may be TRBD2 (5 bases). Germline V CDR1 and CDR2: SEHNR, FQNEAQ (reference sequence). The CDR3 is 15 amino acids. The ends were cut back, 4 bases at V and 8 bases at J, with 19 bases in the middle. The CDR3 region is CASSSSSLESGTQYF. The CDR3 bases are TGTGCCAGCAGCTCCAGTTCACTAGAGTCGGGTACGCAGTATTTT.

This chain uses TRBV11-1 with TRBJ2-1; D possibly corresponds to TRBD2 (5 bases). In germline, CDR1 is SGHAT, CDR2 FQDESV (reference sequence). This CDR3 contains 17 residues. Trimming removed 0 bases from V and 0 bases from J, with 12 bases in between. The CDR3 loop is CASSLARRFSSYNEQFF. The CDR3 nucleotides read TGTGCCAGCAGCTTAGCGCGGAGGTTTAGCTCCTACAATGAGCAGTTCTTC.

This clone was seen just once. The gene calls are TRBV18 and TRBJ2-5; 11 nucleotides line up with TRBD2. J gave up 6 bases and V 2 bases, and 5 bases lay outside the gene matches. Germline CDR1 is KGHSH and CDR2 is LQKENI. The CDR3 length is 15 residues. CDR3 nucleotide sequence: TGTGCCAGCTCACCAGACGGGACTAGCGGAAAGACCCAGTACTTC. Protein product: CASSPDGTSGKTQYF.

Written as DNA, the CDR3 is TGCGCCAGCAGCTCTTCCGACAGGGCCTACAATGAGCAGTTCTTC. This sequence encodes CASSSSDRAYNEQFF. The chain recombines TRBV5-1 with TRBJ2-1, with 7 bases that match TRBD1. This CDR3 is built from 15 residues. The ends lost 3 bases at V and 2 bases at J; junction bases unmatched: 5. The V gene's germline CDR1 is SGHRS and CDR2 YFSETQ.

V and J are TRBV7-9 and TRBJ2-7; TRBD2 matches 9 bases. After removal of 7 bases from V and 9 bases from J, the junction contained 10 bases not matched to a gene. CDR1 and CDR2 (germline): SEHNR, FQNEAQ (reference sequence). The CDR3 loop spans 13 amino acids. The CDR3 sequence: CASTHSGGMGQYF. CDR3 sequence (DNA): TGTGCCAGCACCCATAGCGGGGGCATGGGGCAGTACTTC.

The chain combines TRBV7-2 with TRBJ2-3; D may be TRBD2 (6 bases). The CDR3 runs 14 residues. V dropped 6 bases and J dropped 1 base, with 11 bases sitting between them. Germline CDR1 SGHTA, CDR2 FQGNSA. The CDR3 loop reads CASRRGGGTDTQYF. Here the CDR3 DNA reads TGTGCCAGCAGGAGGGGCGGGGGCACAGATACGCAGTATTTT. The full variable domain, rest sourced from reference TRBV7-2 and TRBJ2-3, is GAGVSQSPSNKVTEKGKDVELRCDPISGHTALYWYRQSLGQGLEFLIYFQGNSAPDKSGLPSDRFSAERTGGSVSTLTIQRTQQEDSAVYLCASRRGGGTDTQYFGPGTRLTVL.

This clone was recorded a few times. The chain is built from TRBV10-3 and TRBJ1-5; D remains ambiguous. The V gene lost 0 bases and the J gene lost 1 base, with 7 bases spanning the gap. Germline CDR1 and CDR2: ENHRY and SYGVKD. CDR3 length: 15 residues. DNA of the CDR3: TGTGCCATCAGTGAGTCGGAGACCAGCAATCAGCCCCAGCATTTT. Residues: CAISESETSNQPQHF.

The gene calls are TRBV7-9 and TRBJ1-2, with TRBD1 matching 7 bases. Germline CDR1 is SEHNR and CDR2 is FQNEAQ (reference sequence). The ends lost 5 bases at V and 4 bases at J; junction bases unmatched: 16. The CDR3 is made up of 17 amino acids. CDR3 protein: CASSLADRSLVSYGYTF. CDR3 sequence (DNA): TGTGCCAGCAGCCTTGCGGACAGGAGCCTTGTAAGCTATGGCTACACCTTC. The variable domain in full, with the rest retrieved from reference TRBV7-9 and TRBJ1-2, is DTGVSQNPRHKITKRGQNVTFRCDPISEHNRLYWYRQTLGQGPEFLTYFQNEAQLEKSRLLSDRFSAERPKGSFSTLEIQRTEQGDSAMYLCASSLADRSLVSYGYTFGSGTRLTVV.

The chain is built from TRBV25-1 and TRBJ1-2, with D possibly TRBD1 on 6 matching bases. There are 14 residues in the CDR3. V dropped 3 bases and J dropped 1 base, with 9 bases sitting between them. The germline CDR1 and CDR2 sequences are MGHDK and SYGVNS. The DNA for the CDR3 is TGTGCCAGCAGTGACCCCAGGGGTAACTATGGCTACACCTTC. Translation gives CASSDPRGNYGYTF.

The genes are TRBV11-3 and TRBJ1-1; 10 bases fit TRBD1. J was trimmed by 0 bases and V by 4 bases; bases with no gene match: 8. Germline CDR1 reads SGHNT; CDR2 reads YENEEA. This CDR3 is 17 amino acids long. This CDR3 reads CASSSPPTGGLNTEAFF. The DNA of the CDR3 is TGTGCCAGCAGCTCACCCCCGACAGGGGGCCTGAACACTGAAGCTTTCTTT.

The chain joins TRBV27 to TRBJ1-6; D not resolved. The CDR3 totals 17 residues. The germline V gene has CDR1 MNHEY and CDR2 SMNVEV (reference sequence). V shed 1 base and J shed 9 bases, with 19 bases lying between them. CDR3 in DNA: TGTGCCAGCAGTTTATTCCCCCCAACTACGACGGGTTCACCCCTCCACTTT. Protein sequence: CASSLFPPTTTGSPLHF.

The table lists this clone with a count of one. The chain combines TRBV30 with TRBJ2-5; D not certain. Deletions cut 1 base from V and 0 bases from J, with 12 bases between. There are 15 residues in the CDR3. Germline loops: CDR1 GTSNPN, CDR2 SVGIG (reference sequence). The chain's CDR3 is CAWSGLSGYQETQYF. The CDR3 nucleotides read TGTGCCTGGAGTGGCCTCTCCGGGTACCAAGAGACCCAGTACTTC.

This clone was counted a single time. The rearrangement uses TRBV3-1 (or the pseudogene TRBV3-2) and TRBJ1-6, with 9 bases fitting TRBD1. J gave up 10 bases and V 4 bases, and 11 bases lay outside the gene matches. CDR3 size: 16 residues. Germline CDR1 is LGHDT and CDR2 is YNNKEL (reference sequence). The CDR3 DNA reads as TGTGCCAGCAGCCCCGTCGACGGACAGGGGCGATCACCCCTCCACTTT. Its protein is CASSPVDGQGRSPLHF.

V and J are TRBV6-1 and TRBJ1-2, with TRBD1 matching over 7 bases. Per germline, CDR1 MNHNS and CDR2 SASEGT. The V and J ends lost 3 bases and 1 base, in that order; junction bases with no gene match: 2. The CDR3 sequence is 14 residues long. In DNA form, the CDR3 reads TGTGCCAGCAGTGAGGGACAGCTTAACTATGGCTACACCTTC. Its translation is CASSEGQLNYGYTF.

The chain combines TRBV7-2 with TRBJ2-3; 10 nucleotides agree with TRBD1. Germline V gene data show CDR1 as SGHTA and CDR2 as FQGNSA. J lost 6 bases, V lost 3 bases, and 3 bases had no gene match. There are 14 residues in the CDR3. The DNA for the CDR3 is TGTGCCAGCAGCTTGGACAGGGGGACGGATACGCAGTATTTT. Amino acid sequence: CASSLDRGTDTQYF.

The table lists this clone with a count of one. This chain connects TRBV10-3 to TRBJ2-7; possible D gene TRBD1, 5 bases. Trimming pared 5 bases from V and 5 bases from J, leaving 22 bases between. The germline V gene has CDR1 ENHRY and CDR2 SYGVKD. This CDR3 comprises 16 residues. The chain's CDR3 is CAISSIGTQEMDEQYF. In DNA form, the CDR3 reads TGTGCCATCAGTTCGATTGGAACACAGGAGATGGACGAGCAGTACTTC.

The gene calls are TRBV7-9 and TRBJ1-2, with 7 bases aligning to TRBD1. Unmatched junction bases numbered 9, after V lost 5 bases and J lost 6 bases. The CDR3 totals 14 residues. CDR1 and CDR2 from the germline V gene are SEHNR and FQNEAQ (reference sequence). In DNA form, the CDR3 reads TGTGCCAGCAGCCGAAGACAGGGAGTTCATGGCTACACCTTC. The encoded protein is CASSRRQGVHGYTF.

This clone was observed once. This chain connects TRBV7-9 to TRBJ2-7; perhaps TRBD1 as D (6 bases). The germline CDR1 and CDR2 sequences are SEHNR and FQNEAQ (reference sequence). V shed 5 bases and J shed 4 bases, with 15 bases lying between them. The CDR3 consists of 14 residues. For the CDR3, the DNA is TGTGCCAGCAGCAACGGGACACTGGGGTACGAGCAGTACTTC. Amino acid sequence: CASSNGTLGYEQYF.

The rearrangement links TRBV19 to TRBJ2-7, with 11 bases aligning to TRBD1. The CDR3 is 13 amino acids. Germline loops: CDR1 LNHDA, CDR2 SQIVND (reference sequence). J was trimmed by 2 bases and V by 9 bases; bases with no gene match: 3. Written as DNA, the CDR3 is TGTGCCAGCCGGGACAGGGGGGCCTACGAGCAGTACTTC. Translation gives CASRDRGAYEQYF. Variable domain in full (rest from reference TRBV19 and TRBJ2-7): DGGITQSPKYLFRKEGQNVTLSCEQNLNHDAMYWYRQDPGQGLRLIYYSQIVNDFQKGDIAEGYSVSREKKESFPLTVTSAQKNPTAFYLCASRDRGAYEQYFGPGTRLTVT.

J is TRBJ1-2 and V is TRBV19, with D possibly TRBD1 on 5 matching bases. The V gene lost 1 base and the J gene lost 3 bases, with 15 bases spanning the gap. This CDR3 spans 16 amino acids. Germline values: CDR1 LNHDA, CDR2 SQIVND (reference sequence). The CDR3 nucleotides are TGTGCCAGTAGTATAGGAGGAGGGACCGGGTACTATGGCTACACCTTC. Encoded protein: CASSIGGGTGYYGYTF.

On this clone: The same CDR3 is also encoded by other DNA sequences in this sample. The V call is TRBV12-3 or TRBV12-4, the J call TRBJ1-2; a possible D gene is TRBD1 (5 bases). Trimming shortened V by 2 bases and J by 4 bases, and 5 bases separated the two germline ends. The CDR3 length is 12 residues. As DNA, the CDR3 is TGTGCCAGCAGTTTACAGGGCTATGGCTACACCTTC. Translated, it gives CASSLQGYGYTF.

The chain has TRBV18 and TRBJ1-6; 8 bases are a match to TRBD1. After removal of 2 bases from V and 9 bases from J, the junction contained 9 bases not matched to a gene. From germline, CDR1 is KGHSH and CDR2 LQKENI. The CDR3 sequence is 16 residues long. The CDR3 is CASSPNGQGSSSPLHF. The CDR3 DNA reads TGTGCCAGCTCACCAAACGGACAGGGAAGCAGTTCACCCCTCCACTTT.

The J gene is TRBJ1-1, the V gene TRBV5-6; weak D call: TRBD1 (5 bases). Germline lookup yields CDR1 SGHDT and CDR2 YYEEEE. The CDR3 contains 14 residues. V was clipped by 4 bases and J by 0 bases, with 10 bases between them. The CDR3, as DNA: TGTGCCAGCAGCCTTTGGACACTGAACACTGAAGCTTTCTTT. This sequence encodes CASSLWTLNTEAFF.

The chain recombines TRBV13 with TRBJ2-5, with 11 bases identical to TRBD2. The germline V gene has CDR1 PRHDT and CDR2 FYEKMQ (reference sequence). V was clipped by 5 bases and J by 4 bases; unmatched bases: 18. The CDR3 is 19 amino acids. DNA for the CDR3: TGTGCCAGCAGCCCCAGGGGCGGGCTAGCGGGGGGCCTCCTAGAGACCCAGTACTTC. This encodes CASSPRGGLAGGLLETQYF.

This chain connects TRBV11-2 to TRBJ2-1; 10 nucleotides line up with TRBD2. Germline V gene lookup returns CDR1 SGHAT and CDR2 FQNNGV. V was pared by 3 bases and J by 0 bases, with 2 bases of the junction left unmatched. The CDR3 consists of 16 residues. This CDR3 is CASSFSGGTSYNEQFF. CDR3 DNA: TGTGCCAGCAGCTTTAGCGGGGGGACCTCCTACAATGAGCAGTTCTTC.

The rearrangement joins TRBV7-2 to TRBJ2-1; D is perhaps TRBD2 (5 bases). Germline lookup yields CDR1 SGHTA and CDR2 FQGNSA. This CDR3 has 16 amino acids. V was cut by 0 bases and J by 0 bases, with 9 bases left in between. CDR3 loop: CASSLAGRASYNEQFF. CDR3 nucleotide sequence: TGTGCCAGCAGCTTAGCAGGGCGGGCCTCCTACAATGAGCAGTTCTTC.

V is TRBV27 and J is TRBJ2-1; the D gene is possibly TRBD2 (6 bases). The germline V gene has CDR1 MNHEY and CDR2 SMNVEV (reference sequence). This CDR3 spans 15 amino acids. V lost 6 bases and J 3 bases, leaving 15 bases between the germline ends. The CDR3 region has the DNA TGTGCCAGCAGGGGACTTCGACACAGCTACAATGAGCAGTTCTTC. It yields the protein CASRGLRHSYNEQFF.

The chain links TRBV7-9 to TRBJ1-2, with unresolved D. Germline V gene lookup returns CDR1 SEHNR and CDR2 FQNEAQ (reference sequence). Deletions cut 4 bases from V and 2 bases from J, with 11 bases between. The length of the CDR3 is 14 residues. The CDR3 region is CASSSVDFNYGYTF. The CDR3 nucleotides are TGTGCCAGCAGCTCCGTGGACTTCAACTATGGCTACACCTTC.

The chain joins TRBV7-8 to TRBJ2-7; 12 bases line up with TRBD2. J gave up 6 bases and V 5 bases, and 8 bases lay outside the gene matches. Germline assignment: CDR1 SGHVS and CDR2 FQNEAQ. The CDR3 is 15 residues long. The CDR3 coding sequence is TGTGCCAGCAGCCGTCTAGCGGGGGGGCTCTCCGAGCAGTACTTC. Translated, it gives CASSRLAGGLSEQYF.

The chain carries TRBV18 and TRBJ2-7, with D possibly matching TRBD1 (6 bases). This CDR3 is built from 16 residues. Germline CDR1 reads KGHSH; CDR2 reads LQKENI. V shed 3 bases and J shed 0 bases, with 15 bases lying between them. In DNA form, the CDR3 reads TGTGCCAGCTCACCTACCAGGGGCACCGTCTCCTACGAGCAGTACTTC. It encodes CASSPTRGTVSYEQYF.

The chain employs TRBV6-5 and TRBJ1-4; TRBD1 is a possible D gene (6 bases). In germline, CDR1 is MNHEY, CDR2 SVGAGI. Deletions cut 1 base from V and 4 bases from J, with 10 bases between. The CDR3 length is 15 residues. The CDR3 nucleotides read TGTGCCAGCAGTTACTTGACAGGACATAATGAAAAACTGTTTTTT. This translates into CASSYLTGHNEKLFF.